What follows are 19 T cell receptor beta chains derived from one specimen sequenced in a study of blood T cell repertoires in COVID-19. Assay used: immunoSEQ multiplex PCR; TCRdb lists only in-frame clones, some missing. The profile shows over 200,000 clones, around 83% of them singletons. Sequencing was carried out using peripheral blood. These receptors all stem from a man older than 75 with acute or convalescent COVID-19.

J is TRBJ2-5 and V is TRBV19, with D possibly matching TRBD2 (5 bases). The length of the CDR3 is 14 residues. Trimming removed 0 bases from V and 2 bases from J, with 7 bases in between. Germline V lookup: CDR1 LNHDA, CDR2 SQIVND (reference sequence). This CDR3 is CASSIDRLQETQYF. CDR3 nucleotide sequence: TGTGCCAGTAGTATAGATCGACTACAAGAGACCCAGTACTTC. Full variable domain (remainder filled in from reference TRBV19 and TRBJ2-5): DGGITQSPKYLFRKEGQNVTLSCEQNLNHDAMYWYRQDPGQGLRLIYYSQIVNDFQKGDIAEGYSVSREKKESFPLTVTSAQKNPTAFYLCASSIDRLQETQYFGPGTRLLVL.

The chain couples TRBV5-6 to TRBJ2-7; a weak D match, TRBD1 (6 bases). Germline V lookup: CDR1 SGHDT, CDR2 YYEEEE. V was trimmed by 5 bases and J by 3 bases, leaving 15 bases between them. CDR3 length: 14 residues. DNA for the CDR3: TGTGCCAGCAGACCGGGACAACGGAACTACGAGCAGTACTTC. Translating it yields CASRPGQRNYEQYF. Based on the CDR3 plus reference TRBV5-6 and TRBJ2-7, the full variable domain is DAGVTQSPTHLIKTRGQQVTLRCSPKSGHDTVSWYQQALGQGPQFIFQYYEEEERQRGNFPDRFSGHQFPNYSSELNVNALLLGDSALYLCASRPGQRNYEQYFGPGTRLTVT.

The chain employs TRBV5-1 and TRBJ2-5; 7 bases align to TRBD1. The CDR3 is 13 residues long. The V segment lost 9 bases and the J segment 1 base; nucleotides outside the gene matches: 6. Germline V CDR1 and CDR2: SGHRS, YFSETQ. CDR3 loop: CATKTGTQETQYF. The CDR3 nucleotides read TGCGCCACCAAGACAGGGACCCAAGAGACCCAGTACTTC.

The rearrangement links TRBV28 to TRBJ1-6; D ambiguous. The V and J ends lost 11 bases and 3 bases respectively, with 11 bases between them. From germline, CDR1 is MDHEN and CDR2 SYDVKM. CDR3 size: 13 residues. In nucleotides, the CDR3 is TGTGCCGGCACGAACAGCTATAATTCACCCCTCCACTTT. Protein: CAGTNSYNSPLHF.

The chain combines TRBV11-1 with TRBJ2-1; D unresolved. Trimming stripped 4 bases from V and 6 bases from J, with 7 bases between. Germline loops: CDR1 SGHAT, CDR2 FQDESV (reference sequence). The CDR3 length is 12 residues. The CDR3 spells CASSSNSNEQFF. CDR3 DNA: TGTGCCAGCAGCTCCAACTCCAATGAGCAGTTCTTC.

The rearrangement joins TRBV9 to TRBJ2-1; D ambiguous. V was cut by 1 base and J by 8 bases, with 7 bases left in between. This CDR3 comprises 12 residues. From germline, CDR1 is SGDLS and CDR2 YYNGEE. CDR3 sequence (DNA): TGTGCCAGCAGCGTACGTTCGGATGAGCAGTTCTTC. Amino acids: CASSVRSDEQFF.

J is TRBJ2-1 and V is TRBV5-1, with 12 bases aligning to TRBD2. The V segment lost 4 bases and the J segment 7 bases; nucleotides outside the gene matches: 12. This CDR3 has 17 residues. Germline V gene data show CDR1 as SGHRS and CDR2 as YFSETQ. The CDR3 sequence: CASSTGLAGAAGNEQFF. DNA for the CDR3: TGCGCCAGCAGCACGGGACTAGCGGGCGCAGCTGGGAATGAGCAGTTCTTC.

The CDR3 loop is CASRRGQGSNQPQHF. The CDR3 bases are TGTGCCAGCAGGAGGGGACAGGGTAGCAATCAGCCCCAGCATTTT. The V gene is TRBV28, the J gene TRBJ1-5; the match to TRBD1 covers 9 bases. Germline V lookup: CDR1 MDHEN, CDR2 SYDVKM. The V gene end was trimmed by 6 bases and the J gene end by 0 bases; junction bases not matched to a gene: 3. CDR3 length: 15 amino acids.

The chain joins TRBV7-7 to TRBJ2-1; maybe TRBD1 (6 bases). CDR3 size: 18 residues. The V gene lost 1 base and the J gene lost 5 bases, with 21 bases spanning the gap. Per germline, CDR1 SSHAT and CDR2 FNYEAQ (reference sequence). The CDR3 here is CASSLGRTGSFWNNEQFF. DNA for the CDR3: TGTGCCAGCAGCTTAGGTAGAACAGGGTCTTTTTGGAACAATGAGCAGTTCTTC.

This chain connects TRBV5-4 to TRBJ1-3; perhaps TRBD1 as D (5 bases). The CDR3 spans 15 residues. V gave up 2 bases and J gave up 4 bases, with 13 bases separating them. Germline lookup yields CDR1 SGHNT and CDR2 YYREEE (reference sequence). The DNA for the CDR3 is TGTGCCAGCAGCTTTGGGCAGGGCGACGGAAACACCATATATTTT. This codes for CASSFGQGDGNTIYF.

The J gene is TRBJ1-2, the V gene TRBV3-1 (or the pseudogene TRBV3-2), with a weak D call TRBD1 (6 bases). Germline V gene sequence: CDR1 LGHDT, CDR2 YNNKEL (reference sequence). This CDR3 is built from 15 residues. The ends were cut back, 2 bases at V and 7 bases at J, with 17 bases in the middle. In DNA, the CDR3 is TGTGCCAGCAGCCAACTAGACAGGCGACATCCTGGCTACACCTTC. Residues: CASSQLDRRHPGYTF.

The chain links TRBV2 to TRBJ1-5, with 7 bases aligning to TRBD1. The CDR3 length is 14 residues. Germline values: CDR1 SNHLY, CDR2 FYNNEI. Losses at the gene ends were 7 bases for V and 2 bases for J; bases not matched to a gene: 5. CDR3 nucleotides: TGTGCCAGCAACGAAGACAGGGGCAATCAGCCCCAGCATTTT. Translation: CASNEDRGNQPQHF.

This sequence joins TRBV7-9 and TRBJ1-2; 8 positions match TRBD1. This CDR3 is built from 13 residues. CDR1 and CDR2 from the germline V gene are SEHNR and FQNEAQ (reference sequence). The ends lost 8 bases at V and 4 bases at J; junction bases unmatched: 6. In DNA, the CDR3 is TGTGCCAGCCGGGACAGGCTTGGCTATGGCTACACCTTC. Protein: CASRDRLGYGYTF.

The rearrangement joins TRBV6-2 or TRBV6-3 to TRBJ1-6, with D maybe TRBD1 (5 bases). The germline V and J ends were trimmed by 2 bases and 8 bases, with 16 bases remaining between them. The CDR3 contains 16 residues. Germline V lookup: CDR1 MNHEY, CDR2 SVGEGT. The CDR3 nucleotides are TGTGCCAGCAGTTACACCACAGGCGCCCCCGATTCACCCCTCCACTTT. Translating it yields CASSYTTGAPDSPLHF.

V and J are TRBV7-9 and TRBJ2-3, with D unclear. This CDR3 spans 16 amino acids. CDR1 and CDR2 from the germline V gene are SEHNR and FQNEAQ (reference sequence). Between the trimmed V and J ends, which lost 5 bases and 8 bases, there was a span of 23 bases. CDR3 DNA sequence: TGTGCCAGCAGCACGACAAGGATGGCCCAGATTAGTACGCAGTATTTT. Translated, it gives CASSTTRMAQISTQYF.

The V gene is TRBV7-2, the J gene TRBJ1-5; 11 nucleotides match TRBD1. Germline trimming cut 5 bases from V and 6 bases from J; bases unmatched to any gene: 12. From germline, CDR1 is SGHTA and CDR2 FQGNSA. The CDR3 has 17 amino acids. CDR3: CASSKPGTGGGIQPQHF. The CDR3 region has the DNA TGTGCCAGCAGCAAGCCCGGGACAGGGGGTGGGATTCAGCCCCAGCATTTT.

The rearrangement uses TRBV6-5 and TRBJ1-2; the D gene is possibly TRBD1 (5 bases). CDR3 length equals 16 residues. Germline V CDR1 and CDR2: MNHEY, SVGAGI. The V end lost 3 bases, the J end lost 4 bases, and 18 bases lay between the germline ends. DNA for the CDR3: TGTGCCAGCAGTTATAGCCCAGGGAAGATTAGCTATGGCTACACCTTC. Its protein product is CASSYSPGKISYGYTF.

This clone was seen a single time. The V call is TRBV7-2, the J call TRBJ2-1, with 12 bases matching TRBD2. Germline CDR1 reads SGHTA; CDR2 reads FQGNSA. V was clipped by 1 base and J by 8 bases; unmatched bases: 15. CDR3 length equals 19 residues. The CDR3 loop is CASSLVPSGGAYPGHEQFF. CDR3 bases: TGTGCCAGCAGCTTAGTTCCTAGCGGGGGGGCCTATCCTGGCCATGAGCAGTTCTTC. Full variable domain (remainder filled in from reference TRBV7-2 and TRBJ2-1): GAGVSQSPSNKVTEKGKDVELRCDPISGHTALYWYRQSLGQGLEFLIYFQGNSAPDKSGLPSDRFSAERTGGSVSTLTIQRTQQEDSAVYLCASSLVPSGGAYPGHEQFFGPGTRLTVL.

The chain is built from TRBV28 and TRBJ1-4; the match to TRBD1 covers 7 bases. The CDR3 has 14 amino acids. In germline, CDR1 is MDHEN, CDR2 SYDVKM. After removal of 8 bases from V and 6 bases from J, the junction contained 9 bases not matched to a gene. The CDR3 DNA reads as TGTGCCAGCTCCCGGAGGGGGCGTGATGAAAAACTGTTTTTT. This sequence encodes CASSRRGRDEKLFF.